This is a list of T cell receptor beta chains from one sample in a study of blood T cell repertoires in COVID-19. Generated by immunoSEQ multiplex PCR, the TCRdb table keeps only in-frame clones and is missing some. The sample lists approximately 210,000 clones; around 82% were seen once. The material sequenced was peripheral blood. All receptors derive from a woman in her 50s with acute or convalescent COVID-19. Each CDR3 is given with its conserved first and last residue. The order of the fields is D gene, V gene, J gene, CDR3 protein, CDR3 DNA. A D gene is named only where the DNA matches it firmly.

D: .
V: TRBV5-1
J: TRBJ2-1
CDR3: CASSFPRGSGNNEQFF
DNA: TGCGCCAGCAGCTTCCCCCGAGGTAGCGGCAACAATGAGCAGTTCTTC

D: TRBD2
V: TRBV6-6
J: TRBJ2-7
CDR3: CASSPPSGRSYEQYF
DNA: TGTGCCAGCAGCCCCCCTAGCGGGAGGTCCTACGAGCAGTACTTC

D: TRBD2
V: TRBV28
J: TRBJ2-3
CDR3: CASRAGGTQYF
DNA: TGTGCCAGTCGAGCGGGAGGGACGCAGTATTTT

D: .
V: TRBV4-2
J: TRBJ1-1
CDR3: CASSNRVGSEAFF
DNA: TGTGCCAGCAGCAACAGGGTAGGGTCTGAAGCTTTCTTT

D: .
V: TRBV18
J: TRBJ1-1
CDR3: CASSREGGVTEAFF
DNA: TGTGCCAGCTCCCGGGAAGGGGGGGTCACTGAAGCTTTCTTT

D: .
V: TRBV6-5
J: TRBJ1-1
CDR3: CAREGMGAEAFF
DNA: TGTGCTAGGGAGGGGATGGGCGCTGAAGCTTTCTTT

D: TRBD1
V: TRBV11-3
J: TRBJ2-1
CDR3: CASSSTGNEQFF
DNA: TGTGCCAGCAGCTCGACAGGGAATGAGCAGTTCTTC

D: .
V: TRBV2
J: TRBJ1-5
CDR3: CASSEIGGVGQPQHF
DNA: TGTGCCAGCAGTGAAATTGGAGGGGTTGGGCAGCCCCAGCATTTT

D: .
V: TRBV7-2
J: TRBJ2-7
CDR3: CASSFGAGYEQYF
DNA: TGTGCCAGCAGCTTTGGGGCAGGCTACGAGCAGTACTTC

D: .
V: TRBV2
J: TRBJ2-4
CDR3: CASSLTRAKNIQYF
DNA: TGTGCCAGCAGCCTGACTAGAGCCAAAAACATTCAGTACTTC

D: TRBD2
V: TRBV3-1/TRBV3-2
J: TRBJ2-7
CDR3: CASSPRGEVQYF
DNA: TGTGCCAGCAGCCCGCGGGGGGAGGTGCAGTACTTC

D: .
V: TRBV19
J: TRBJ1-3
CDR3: CASSMSVRTGNTIYF
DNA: TGTGCCAGTAGTATGTCAGTCCGAACTGGAAACACCATATATTTT

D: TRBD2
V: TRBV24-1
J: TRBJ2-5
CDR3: CATSDRGTSGWGETQYF
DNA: TGTGCCACCAGTGATCGGGGGACTAGCGGGTGGGGAGAGACCCAGTACTTC